The rows below give T cell receptor beta chains drawn from one sample of a study of T-cell reconstitution after alpha-beta-depleted transplantation in children. TCRdb analysed the PCR reads with MiXCR anew, one entry per CDR3 protein. The sample has hundreds of thousands of distinct CDR3 sequences, 10% to 15% seen once. The sample here was PBMCs, mostly from graft donor cells, taken 360 days after TCRalphabeta/CD19-depleted stem cell transplant. The source is a male patient younger than 18 who had a stem cell transplant for acute myeloid leukemia, so the T cells may come from the graft donor. Each CDR3 is given with its conserved first and last residue. D genes are given only for firm matches. Clone size, where shown, is once, few, many, or a class for clones that have expanded.

TRBV4-3	many	TRBJ2-3	NA	TGCGCCAGCAGCCAAGCTGTAATCCTTCACCCAGATACGCAGTATTTT	CASSQAVILHPDTQYF
TRBV20-1	few	TRBJ2-2	TRBD2	TGCAGTGCCGTACGGTCAGCGGGACCTAACACCGGGGAGCTGTTTTTT	CSAVRSAGPNTGELFF
TRBV5-5	many	TRBJ2-3	TRBD2	TGTGCCAGCCTCCACCGGACCCCGGGACTAGGGGTCGATACGCAGTATTTT	CASLHRTPGLGVDTQYF
TRBV7-6	many	TRBJ2-7	TRBD2	TGTGCCAGCAGCTTAGCTAGCGGGGTCTCCTACGAGCAGTACTTC	CASSLASGVSYEQYF
TRBV29-1	many	TRBJ1-1	NA	TGCAGTGGGGGAGAGGTGGACACTGAAGCTTTCTTT	CSGGEVDTEAFF
TRBV28	few	TRBJ2-3	TRBD1	TGTGCCAGCAGTCCGCCGCTTTCCGGGACAGCGGAGCATACGCAGTATTTT	CASSPPLSGTAEHTQYF
TRBV20-1	many	TRBJ2-3	NA	TGCAGTGCTACCTCCGGGACAAGCCTATTCGGAGATACGCAGTATTTT	CSATSGTSLFGDTQYF
TRBV12-3/TRBV12-4	many	TRBJ2-7	TRBD2	TGTGCCAGCAGCCGTACTCTCTCTAGCGGAACCTACGAGCAGTACTTC	CASSRTLSSGTYEQYF
TRBV20-1	many	TRBJ2-5	NA	TGCAGTGCTAGAGGGATACTACAAGAGACCCAGTACTTC	CSARGILQETQYF
TRBV7-9	NA	TRBJ2-7	NA	TGTGCCAGCAGCTTTGACCCCGGGACTTCCCTCTACGAGCAGTACTTC	CASSFDPGTSLYEQYF
TRBV28	few	TRBJ1-2	NA	TGTGCCAGCAAAAACCTTGGGACCGGGTATGGCTACACCTTC	CASKNLGTGYGYTF
TRBV20-1	many	TRBJ2-7	TRBD2	TGCAGTGCCCTCCGCAGCGGGAGCTCCTACGAGCAGTACTTC	CSALRSGSSYEQYF
TRBV19	NA	TRBJ2-2	NA	TGTGCCAGTAGTATAGGGATACCGAACACCGGGGAGCTGTTTTTT	CASSIGIPNTGELFF
TRBV9	many	TRBJ2-2	TRBD2	TGTGCCAGCAGCGTACTAGTGGGGGACGGCGGGAGAGCTCCCGGGGAGCTGTTTTTT	CASSVLVGDGGRAPGELFF
TRBV5-6	many	TRBJ2-5	NA	TGTGCCAGCAGCTGGGACTTCCAAGAGACCCAGTACTTC	CASSWDFQETQYF
TRBV4-3	few	TRBJ2-5	NA	TGCGCCAGCAGCCAAGTGATAAACCAAGAGACCCAGTACTTC	CASSQVINQETQYF
TRBV7-6	many	TRBJ2-7	NA	TGTGCCAGCAGCTTATTGCCTAGAGCTACAGACGAGCAGTACTTC	CASSLLPRATDEQYF
TRBV20-1	few	TRBJ2-3	NA	TGCAGTGCTTCCCGGCCCCTATCCACAGATACGCAGTATTTT	CSASRPLSTDTQYF
TRBV9	NA	TRBJ2-7	NA	TGTGCCAGCAGCGCGGGACCCGCCTACGAGCAGTACTTC	CASSAGPAYEQYF
TRBV7-6	NA	TRBJ2-7	NA	TGTGCCAGCAGCTTAGTTGCTTCGGGGACGATTAGCGACGAGCAGTACTTC	CASSLVASGTISDEQYF
TRBV7-6	NA	TRBJ1-2	TRBD1	TGTGCCAGCAGCGCCTTGGGACAGGGGTCTGGCTACACCTTC	CASSALGQGSGYTF
TRBV7-2	many	TRBJ2-7	NA	TGTGCCAGCAGCAGACAACAGGGGGTAGCGGGAGAGCAGTACTTC	CASSRQQGVAGEQYF
TRBV5-1	NA	TRBJ1-1	NA	TGCGCCAGCAGCTTGGGTCCAGGGCGCACTGAAGCTTTCTTT	CASSLGPGRTEAFF
TRBV20-1	NA	TRBJ2-5	TRBD2	TGCAGTGCTAGAGACCCAGCGGGAGGAGAGACCCAGTACTTC	CSARDPAGGETQYF
TRBV27	NA	TRBJ2-3	TRBD1	TGTGCCAGCACCCTGACAGGGGGCAGTACAGATACGCAGTATTTT	CASTLTGGSTDTQYF
TRBV7-9	NA	TRBJ2-7	NA	TGTGCCAGTGGGAGAAGGGGGGGGCCCTCCGACGAGCAGTACTTC	CASGRRGGPSDEQYF
TRBV15	many	TRBJ2-1	NA	TGTGCCACCACCCCGGTGGACACCGGGACTCGGGTCTTC	CATTPVDTGTRVF
TRBV29-1	many	TRBJ2-7	TRBD1	TGCAGCGTTGAAGATACAGGGGGGCACGCCTACGAGCAGTACTTC	CSVEDTGGHAYEQYF